The present entry profiles one T cell receptor beta chain with its context. The record originates from a study of control samples from healthy donors and cancer patients. Profiling relied on immunoSEQ multiplex PCR, and the TCRdb table lists in-frame clones only, not all of them. The sample lists under 200,000 clones, 91% seen once, with 1.5% in the top ten. Material: blood. This TCR was recovered from a woman under 40 in good health.

The chain's CDR3 is CASSQPGQPETQYF. CDR3 DNA sequence: TGTGCCAGCAGCCAACCCGGGCAGCCAGAGACCCAGTACTTC. J is TRBJ2-5 and V is TRBV3-1 (or the pseudogene TRBV3-2), with D unclear. The V end was cut by 2 bases, the J end by 4 bases, with 11 bases between. Germline-derived CDR1 and CDR2 are LGHDT and YNNKEL (reference sequence). The CDR3 loop spans 14 amino acids.